This T cell receptor beta chain was sequenced during a study of shared clonotypes between healthy human individuals. Researchers divided each subset's genomic DNA evenly across several immunoSEQ plates. TCRdb's copy holds only in-frame clones and misses some; the assay was immunoSEQ multiplex PCR. Of about 1.1 million clones in the sample, 77% were seen once. Trimming removed 6 bases at V and 2 bases at J, with 9 bases between. The CDR3 length is 14 residues. CDR1 and CDR2 from the germline V gene are SGHRS and YFSETQ. It was into CD45RA+ naive and CD45RA-negative memory subsets that the CD4+ cells were split. This clone was seen only once.

The chain employs TRBV5-1 and TRBJ2-6, with a tentative D call TRBD1 (6 bases). The clonotype was recovered from a man between 18 and 29 years old in good health. Some clones in this sample may be carry-over from other donors' samples. Material: memory CD4+ T cells from PBMCs. Subset described: CD45RA-negative fraction. The CDR3 nucleotides are TGCGCCAGCAACAGGGCCGCTGGGGCCAACGTCCTGACTTTC. Amino acids: CASNRAAGANVLTF.